The TCR beta chain under discussion was sequenced for a study of T cells after yellow fever vaccination. The CDR3 totals 15 residues. V dropped 3 bases and J dropped 7 bases, with 19 bases sitting between them. CDR1 and CDR2 (germline): SGHRS, YFSETQ. Whole-study findings and limits: Some clonotypes were seen in both the CD4 and the CD8 compartments. These made up a small share and likely arose from convergent recombination.

TCRdb redid the calling of the 5' RACE reads with MiXCR, one entry per CDR3 protein. This sample yields about 230,000 distinct CDR3 sequences, of which over 6.5% are seen a single time; 1% to 1.2% belongs to the top ten. This clonotype was detected ten times or more. Its antigen is as yet unknown. The sequence came from a man aged 25-40 years who received the YFV17D yellow fever vaccine. The rearrangement links TRBV5-1 to TRBJ1-1; D is undetermined. Specimen: CD4+ T cells sorted from PBMCs, collected on the day of the yellow fever booster vaccination. Written as DNA, the CDR3 is TGCGCCAGCAGCTGGGATCGTGTGGACGGTGTTGAAGCTTTCTTT. Amino acid sequence: CASSWDRVDGVEAFF.